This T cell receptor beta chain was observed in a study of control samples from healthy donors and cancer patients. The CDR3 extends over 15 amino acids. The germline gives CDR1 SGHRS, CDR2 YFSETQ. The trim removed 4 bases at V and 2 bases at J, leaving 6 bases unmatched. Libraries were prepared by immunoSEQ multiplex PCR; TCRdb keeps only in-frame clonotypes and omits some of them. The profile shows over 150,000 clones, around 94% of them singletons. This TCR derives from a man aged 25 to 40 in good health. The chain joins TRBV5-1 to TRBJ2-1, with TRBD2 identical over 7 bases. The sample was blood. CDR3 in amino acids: CASSHQGGPYNEQFF. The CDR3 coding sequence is TGCGCCAGCAGCCATCAGGGAGGGCCCTACAATGAGCAGTTCTTC.